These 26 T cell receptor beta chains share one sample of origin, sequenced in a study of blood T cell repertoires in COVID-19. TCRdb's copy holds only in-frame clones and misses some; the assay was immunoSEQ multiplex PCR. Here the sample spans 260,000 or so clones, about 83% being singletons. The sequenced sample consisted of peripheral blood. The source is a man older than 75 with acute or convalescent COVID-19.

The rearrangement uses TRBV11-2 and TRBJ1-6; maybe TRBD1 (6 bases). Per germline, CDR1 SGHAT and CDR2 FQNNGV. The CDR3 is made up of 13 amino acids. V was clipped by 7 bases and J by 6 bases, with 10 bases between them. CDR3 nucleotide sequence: TGTGCCAGCACGGCAGGGGCTAATTCACCCCTCCACTTT. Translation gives CASTAGANSPLHF.

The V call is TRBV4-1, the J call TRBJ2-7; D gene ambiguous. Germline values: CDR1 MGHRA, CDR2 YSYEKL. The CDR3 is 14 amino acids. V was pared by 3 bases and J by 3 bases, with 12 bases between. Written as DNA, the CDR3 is TGCGCCAGCAGCCATGAGGCAGTGGACTACGAGCAGTACTTC. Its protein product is CASSHEAVDYEQYF.

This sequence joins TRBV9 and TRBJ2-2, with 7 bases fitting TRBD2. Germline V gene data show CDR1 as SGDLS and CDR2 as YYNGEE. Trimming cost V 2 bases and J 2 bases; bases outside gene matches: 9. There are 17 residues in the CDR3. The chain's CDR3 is CASSVLSGGGNTGELFF. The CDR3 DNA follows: TGTGCCAGCAGCGTCCTCTCGGGCGGGGGAAACACCGGGGAGCTGTTTTTT.

The CDR3 DNA is TGTGCCAGCAGTTTAAGCCCGGGGAGCTCCTACAATGAGCAGTTCTTC. Amino acids: CASSLSPGSSYNEQFF. The V gene is TRBV28, the J gene TRBJ2-1; possible D gene TRBD2, 5 bases. Germline lookup yields CDR1 MDHEN and CDR2 SYDVKM. The CDR3 runs 16 residues. V was trimmed by 2 bases and J by 0 bases, leaving 11 bases between them.

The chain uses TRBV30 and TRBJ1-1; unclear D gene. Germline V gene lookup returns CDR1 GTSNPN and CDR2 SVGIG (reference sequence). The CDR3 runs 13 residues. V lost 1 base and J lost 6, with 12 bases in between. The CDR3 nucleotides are TGTGCCTGGAGTGGTCGGGGTTTTGCTGAAGCTTTCTTT. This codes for CAWSGRGFAEAFF.

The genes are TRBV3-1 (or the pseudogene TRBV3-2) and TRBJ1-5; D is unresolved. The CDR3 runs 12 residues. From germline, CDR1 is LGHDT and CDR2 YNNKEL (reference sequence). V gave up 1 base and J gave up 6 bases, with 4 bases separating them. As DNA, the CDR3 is TGTGCCAGCAGCCAAGGGGCTCAGCCCCAGCATTTT. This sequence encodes CASSQGAQPQHF.

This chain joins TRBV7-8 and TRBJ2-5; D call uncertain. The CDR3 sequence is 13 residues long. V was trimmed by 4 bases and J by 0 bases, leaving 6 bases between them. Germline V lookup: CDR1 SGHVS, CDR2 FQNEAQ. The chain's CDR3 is CASSSEYQETQYF. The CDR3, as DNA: TGTGCCAGCAGCTCGGAGTACCAAGAGACCCAGTACTTC.

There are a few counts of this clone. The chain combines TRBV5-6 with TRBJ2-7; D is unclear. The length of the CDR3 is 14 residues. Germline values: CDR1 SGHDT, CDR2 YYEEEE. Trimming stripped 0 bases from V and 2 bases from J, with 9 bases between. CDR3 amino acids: CASSLVAKPYEQYF. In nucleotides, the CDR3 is TGTGCCAGCAGCTTGGTCGCTAAACCCTACGAGCAGTACTTC.

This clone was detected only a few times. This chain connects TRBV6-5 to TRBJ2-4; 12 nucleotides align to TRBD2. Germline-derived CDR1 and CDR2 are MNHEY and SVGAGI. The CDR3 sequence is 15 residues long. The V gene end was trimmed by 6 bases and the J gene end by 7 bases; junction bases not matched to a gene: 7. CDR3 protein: CASRETSGSWNIQYF. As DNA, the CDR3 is TGTGCCAGCAGGGAGACTAGCGGGAGTTGGAACATTCAGTACTTC.

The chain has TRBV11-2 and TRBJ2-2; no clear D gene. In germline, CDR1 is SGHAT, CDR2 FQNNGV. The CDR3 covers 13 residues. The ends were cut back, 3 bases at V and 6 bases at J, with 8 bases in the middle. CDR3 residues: CASSLVGAGELFF. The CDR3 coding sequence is TGTGCCAGCAGCTTGGTGGGCGCCGGGGAGCTGTTTTTT.

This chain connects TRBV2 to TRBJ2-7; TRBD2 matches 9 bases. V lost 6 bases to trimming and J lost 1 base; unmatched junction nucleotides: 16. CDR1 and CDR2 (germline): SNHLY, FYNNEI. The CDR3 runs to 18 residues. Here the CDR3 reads CASRGGSLGTSSSYEQYF. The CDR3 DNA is TGTGCCAGCAGGGGAGGTTCGTTAGGGACTAGCAGTTCCTACGAGCAGTACTTC. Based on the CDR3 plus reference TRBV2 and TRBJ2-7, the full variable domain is EPEVTQTPSHQVTQMGQEVILRCVPISNHLYFYWYRQILGQKVEFLVSFYNNEISEKSEIFDDQFSVERPDGSNFTLKIRSTKLEDSAMYFCASRGGSLGTSSSYEQYFGPGTRLTVT.

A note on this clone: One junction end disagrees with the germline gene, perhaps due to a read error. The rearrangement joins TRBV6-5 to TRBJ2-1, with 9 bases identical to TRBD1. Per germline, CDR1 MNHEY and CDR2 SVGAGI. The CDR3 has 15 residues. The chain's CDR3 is CATSPKTGGSEEQFF. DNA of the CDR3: TGTGCCACCAGTCCGAAGACAGGGGGATCAGAAGAGCAGTTCTTC.

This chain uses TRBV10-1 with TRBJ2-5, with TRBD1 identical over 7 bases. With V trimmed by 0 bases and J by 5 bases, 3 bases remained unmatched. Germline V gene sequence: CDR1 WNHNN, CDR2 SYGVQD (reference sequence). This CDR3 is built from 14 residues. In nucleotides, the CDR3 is TGCGCCAGCAGTGAGTCAGGGGGCGCGGAGACCCAGTACTTC. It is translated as CASSESGGAETQYF.

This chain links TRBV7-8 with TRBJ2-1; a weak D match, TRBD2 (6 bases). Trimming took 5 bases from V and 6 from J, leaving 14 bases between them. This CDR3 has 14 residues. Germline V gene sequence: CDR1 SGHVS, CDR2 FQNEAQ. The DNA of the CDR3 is TGTGCCAGCAGCAATCCAGGGAGGCCCAATGAGCAGTTCTTC. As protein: CASSNPGRPNEQFF.

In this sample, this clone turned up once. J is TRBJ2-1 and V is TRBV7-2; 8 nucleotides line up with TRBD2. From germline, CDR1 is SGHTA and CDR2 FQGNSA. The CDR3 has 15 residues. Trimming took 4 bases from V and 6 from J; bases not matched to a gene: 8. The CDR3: CASSSRGGRFNEQFF. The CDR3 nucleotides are TGTGCCAGCAGCTCCAGGGGCGGGAGGTTCAATGAGCAGTTCTTC.

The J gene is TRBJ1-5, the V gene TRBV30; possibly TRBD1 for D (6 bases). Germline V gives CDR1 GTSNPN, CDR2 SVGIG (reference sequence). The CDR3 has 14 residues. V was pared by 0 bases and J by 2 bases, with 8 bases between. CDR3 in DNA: TGTGCCTGGAGTGTCAGGGGCGGCAATCAGCCCCAGCATTTT. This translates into CAWSVRGGNQPQHF.

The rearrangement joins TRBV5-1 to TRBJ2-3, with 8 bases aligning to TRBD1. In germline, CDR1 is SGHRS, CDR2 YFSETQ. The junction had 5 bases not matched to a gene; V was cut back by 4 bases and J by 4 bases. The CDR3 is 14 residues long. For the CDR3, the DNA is TGCGCCAGCAGCCCATGGGGACAGGCAGATACGCAGTATTTT. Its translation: CASSPWGQADTQYF.

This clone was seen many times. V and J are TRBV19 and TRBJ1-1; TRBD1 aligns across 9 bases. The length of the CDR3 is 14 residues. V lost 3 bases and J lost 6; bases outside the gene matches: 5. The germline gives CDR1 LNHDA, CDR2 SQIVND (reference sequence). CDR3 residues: CASSILQGAAEAFF. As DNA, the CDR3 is TGTGCCAGTAGTATCCTACAGGGGGCAGCTGAAGCTTTCTTT. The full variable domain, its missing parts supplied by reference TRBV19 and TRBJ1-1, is DGGITQSPKYLFRKEGQNVTLSCEQNLNHDAMYWYRQDPGQGLRLIYYSQIVNDFQKGDIAEGYSVSREKKESFPLTVTSAQKNPTAFYLCASSILQGAAEAFFGQGTRLTVV.

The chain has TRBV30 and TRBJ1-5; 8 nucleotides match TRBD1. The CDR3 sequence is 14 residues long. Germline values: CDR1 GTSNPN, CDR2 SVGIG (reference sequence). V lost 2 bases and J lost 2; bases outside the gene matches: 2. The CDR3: CAWSKGQGNQPQHF. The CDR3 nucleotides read TGTGCCTGGAGTAAGGGACAGGGCAATCAGCCCCAGCATTTT.

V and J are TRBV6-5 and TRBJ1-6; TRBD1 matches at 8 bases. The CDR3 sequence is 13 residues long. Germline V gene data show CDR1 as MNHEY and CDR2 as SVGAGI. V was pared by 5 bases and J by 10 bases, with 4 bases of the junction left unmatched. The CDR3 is CASSTDRASPLHF. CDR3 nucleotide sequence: TGTGCCAGCAGTACGGACAGGGCGTCACCCCTCCACTTT.

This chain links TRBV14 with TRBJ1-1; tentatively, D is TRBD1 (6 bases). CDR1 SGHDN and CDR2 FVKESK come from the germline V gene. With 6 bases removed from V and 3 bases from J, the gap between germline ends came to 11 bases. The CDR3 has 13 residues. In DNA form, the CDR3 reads TGTGCCAGCAGGGGACACGTTGACACTGAAGCTTTCTTT. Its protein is CASRGHVDTEAFF. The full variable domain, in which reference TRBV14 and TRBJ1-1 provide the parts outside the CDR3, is EAGVTQFPSHSVIEKGQTVTLRCDPISGHDNLYWYRRVMGKEIKFLLHFVKESKQDESGMPNNRFLAERTGGTYSTLKVQPAELEDSGVYFCASRGHVDTEAFFGQGTRLTVV.

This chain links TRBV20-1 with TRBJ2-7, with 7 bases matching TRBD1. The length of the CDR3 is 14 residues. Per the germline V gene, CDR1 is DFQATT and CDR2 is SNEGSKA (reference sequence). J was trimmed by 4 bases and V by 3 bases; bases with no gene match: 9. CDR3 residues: CSASKNRGPYEQYF. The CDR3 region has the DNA TGCAGTGCTAGTAAGAACAGGGGACCTTACGAGCAGTACTTC.

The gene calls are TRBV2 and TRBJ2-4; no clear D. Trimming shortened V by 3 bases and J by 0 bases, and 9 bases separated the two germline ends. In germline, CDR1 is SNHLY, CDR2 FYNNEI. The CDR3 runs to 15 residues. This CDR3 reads CASSDFSLAKNIQYF. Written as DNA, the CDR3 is TGTGCCAGCAGTGATTTCAGTCTAGCCAAAAACATTCAGTACTTC. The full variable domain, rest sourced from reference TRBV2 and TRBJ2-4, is EPEVTQTPSHQVTQMGQEVILRCVPISNHLYFYWYRQILGQKVEFLVSFYNNEISEKSEIFDDQFSVERPDGSNFTLKIRSTKLEDSAMYFCASSDFSLAKNIQYFGAGTRLSVL.

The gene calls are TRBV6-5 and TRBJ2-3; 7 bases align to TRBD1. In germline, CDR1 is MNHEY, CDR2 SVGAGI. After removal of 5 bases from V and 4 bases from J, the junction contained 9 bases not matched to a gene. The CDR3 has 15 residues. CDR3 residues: CASSLWDSGSDTQYF. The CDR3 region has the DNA TGTGCCAGCAGTCTTTGGGACAGCGGATCAGATACGCAGTATTTT.

CDR3 residues: CASSLAYTDTQYF. CDR3 coding DNA: TGCGCCAGCAGCTTGGCCTACACAGATACGCAGTATTTT. V and J are TRBV5-1 and TRBJ2-3; no reliable D call. Trimming took 0 bases from V and 2 from J, leaving 4 bases between them. The length of the CDR3 is 13 residues. Germline CDR1 and CDR2: SGHRS and YFSETQ. Complete variable domain (other parts from reference TRBV5-1 and TRBJ2-3): KAGVTQTPRYLIKTRGQQVTLSCSPISGHRSVSWYQQTPGQGLQFLFEYFSETQRNKGNFPGRFSGRQFSNSRSEMNVSTLELGDSALYLCASSLAYTDTQYFGPGTRLTVL.

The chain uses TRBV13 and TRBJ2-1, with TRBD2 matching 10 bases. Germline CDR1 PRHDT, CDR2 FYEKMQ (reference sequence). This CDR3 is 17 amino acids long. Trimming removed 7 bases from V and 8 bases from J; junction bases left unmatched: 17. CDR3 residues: CASKRTAGLAGAHEQFF. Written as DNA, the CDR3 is TGTGCCAGCAAACGCACGGCGGGGCTAGCGGGAGCACATGAGCAGTTCTTC.